The 8 T cell receptor beta chains given below trace back to one sample, sequenced in a study of T cell repertoires in cytomegalovirus infection. Each CDR3 protein is one row after TCRdb ran MiXCR on the reads. The sample records some 940,000 distinct CDR3 sequences, approximately 33% being singletons. Antigens for these TCRs are unknown. The sequenced sample was cultured CD8+ T cells from PBMCs, obtained from culture after CMV antigen stimulation. These receptors were taken from a human donor in good health (CMV status not recorded). Some clones in this sample may be carry-over from other donors' samples.

This clonotype came up many times. This chain uses TRBV19 with TRBJ1-1; TRBD1 might be the D (6 bases). The CDR3 is made up of 14 amino acids. V lost 1 base and J lost 4, with 10 bases in between. Germline V gene lookup returns CDR1 LNHDA and CDR2 SQIVND (reference sequence). The DNA of the CDR3 is TGTGCCAGTAGTATAGGAGGGGGGCCCACTGAAGCTTTCTTT. Amino acid sequence: CASSIGGGPTEAFF.

The chain couples TRBV19 to TRBJ2-2; a possible D gene is TRBD1 (6 bases). The CDR3 totals 13 residues. CDR1 is LNHDA and CDR2 is SQIVND in the germline V gene (reference sequence). V was pared by 5 bases and J by 4 bases, with 8 bases between. The CDR3 region has the DNA TGTGCCAGTAGTTGGACAGTCACCGGGGAGCTGTTTTTT. Translating it yields CASSWTVTGELFF.

This clonotype was recorded a few times. V and J are TRBV2 and TRBJ1-4, with a possible D match to TRBD1 (5 bases). The CDR3 covers 13 residues. Germline assignment: CDR1 SNHLY and CDR2 FYNNEI. V shed 7 bases and J shed 6 bases, with 12 bases lying between them. CDR3 nucleotides: TGTGCCAGCACGGACAAACCATATGAAAAACTGTTTTTT. As protein: CASTDKPYEKLFF. Based on the CDR3 plus reference TRBV2 and TRBJ1-4, the full variable domain is EPEVTQTPSHQVTQMGQEVILRCVPISNHLYFYWYRQILGQKVEFLVSFYNNEISEKSEIFDDQFSVERPDGSNFTLKIRSTKLEDSAMYFCASTDKPYEKLFFGSGTQLSVL.

CDR3 sequence (DNA): TGTGCCAGCAGTTCCATACTAGCGGGGGGGCCTCCAGATACGCAGTATTTT. Its protein product is CASSSILAGGPPDTQYF. The chain is built from TRBV28 and TRBJ2-3, with TRBD2 identical over 13 bases. The CDR3 extends over 17 amino acids. Unmatched junction bases numbered 8, after V lost 4 bases and J lost 4 bases. The germline V gene has CDR1 MDHEN and CDR2 SYDVKM.

This clonotype was seen ten or more times. The chain couples TRBV7-8 to TRBJ2-3, with a weak D call TRBD2 (7 bases). CDR1 is SGHVS, CDR2 FQNEAQ, per germline. The CDR3 covers 18 residues. Trimming removed 7 bases at V and 3 bases at J, with 26 bases between. CDR3 coding DNA: TGTGCCAGCACACCTAGAAAGGGGGGGTTCCCCGAGACAGATACGCAGTATTTT. Protein: CASTPRKGGFPETDTQYF.

This clonotype occurred a few times. This chain's CDR3 is CASSIGIPDTQYF. The CDR3 DNA reads TGTGCCAGCAGTATAGGAATCCCAGATACGCAGTATTTT. The V gene is TRBV27, the J gene TRBJ2-3, with D unresolved. V was shortened by 5 bases and J by 4 bases, with 10 bases between the two germline ends. The CDR3 is made up of 13 amino acids. Per germline, CDR1 MNHEY and CDR2 SMNVEV (reference sequence).

The chain has TRBV6-5 and TRBJ2-7; D is unclear. The CDR3 runs to 11 residues. Trimming removed 0 bases at V and 9 bases at J, with 6 bases between. Looked up from germline, CDR1 is MNHEY and CDR2 is SVGAGI. Here the CDR3 DNA reads TGTGCCAGCAGTTACTCACGGATGCAGTACTTC. It codes for CASSYSRMQYF.

CDR3 amino acids: CATEGNSGSPLHF. The CDR3 region has the DNA TGTGCCACCGAGGGGAATTCGGGTTCACCCCTCCACTTT. V gene TRBV6-1 combines with J gene TRBJ1-6, with D perhaps TRBD1 (5 bases). The CDR3 spans 13 residues. Germline loops: CDR1 MNHNS, CDR2 SASEGT. The V end was cut by 10 bases, the J end by 9 bases, with 16 bases between.